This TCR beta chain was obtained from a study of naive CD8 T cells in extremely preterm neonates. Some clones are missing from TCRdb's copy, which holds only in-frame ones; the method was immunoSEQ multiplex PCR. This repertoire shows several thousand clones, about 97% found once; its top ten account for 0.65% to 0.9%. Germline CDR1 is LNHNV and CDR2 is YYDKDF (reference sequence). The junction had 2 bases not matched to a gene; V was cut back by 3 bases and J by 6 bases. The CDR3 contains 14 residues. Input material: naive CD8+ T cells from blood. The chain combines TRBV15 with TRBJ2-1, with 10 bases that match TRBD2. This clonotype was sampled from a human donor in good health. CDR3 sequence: CATSRERGGNEQFF. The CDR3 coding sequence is TGTGCCACCAGCAGGGAGCGGGGGGGCAATGAGCAGTTCTTC.